This T cell receptor beta chain was retrieved from a study of molecular identifiers for immune sequencing clone quantification (dated by TCRdb to 2016 to 2019). Notes on the research overall: For a replicate experiment, the RNA from either approximately 20,000 or 100,000 naive CD8 T cells was divided into five aliquots, and four of those aliquots went on to sequencing. The study was a methods study using CD8 T cells to benchmark molecular-identifier clustering-based TCR repertoire sequencing (MIDCIRS) and TCR RNA copy counting.

Libraries of naive CD8 T cells were generated from about 19,000 to 1,100,000 sorted cells, with 10%, 30% or 50% of the purified RNA used. On a BD FACSAria II, naive CD8 T cells were FACS-sorted as CD8+CD4-CCR7+CD45RA+ and collected into RLT Plus buffer. To test detection sensitivity, Jurkat RNA equivalent to nine to ten TCR copies was spiked into samples of about 17,000-1,100,000 naive CD8 T cells. CD8 T cells were enriched with RosetteSep CD8+ T Cell Enrichment Cocktail and Ficoll-Paque, followed by ACK red cell lysis. The full study reports these points: Identical TCR molecules sharing a barcode could cause highly expanded clone sizes to be underestimated. In CMV-specific effector cells, over 97% of molecules were held by clones above 20 RNA copies, whereas under 1% of molecules were held by such clones in naive cells. The naive libraries included spiked-in Jurkat TCR RNA (about nine copies' worth), and this Jurkat TCR RNA is not part of the donor repertoire. When barcode sub-clustering was not used, chimeric consensus sequences inflated TCR diversity, with chimeras reaching as high as 47%. About 2.9 recovered TCR RNA copies per cell were obtained by modeling, versus around 9.8 by digital PCR, implying a capture efficiency of 30% to 35%. Even against a background of about a million naive CD8 T cells, spiked-in Jurkat TCR RNA amounting to a single cell's worth was reported to be detectable.

The library was built by means of PCR. The instrument was a NextSeq 500. Bulk TCR libraries were prepared as previously described, using TCR primers listed in Table S5. Purification of total RNA was performed with the Qiagen AllPrep DNA/RNA kit. Before analysis, reads from multiple sequencing runs of the same library were pooled. Turning to the authors' computational methods: Reads were retained only if an exact TCR constant sequence was present, and the retained reads were trimmed to 150 nt and grouped according to their 12-nt molecular barcodes. Reads inside each barcode group were sub-clustered using a 15% Levenshtein threshold, and a quality-weighted consensus sequence was constructed for each RNA molecule. Non-functional sequences were removed, as were lower-count sequences one edit away from another. Based on a fit of two negative binomial distributions, barcode sub-clusters having less than 20% of the maximum read count were discarded. Using fastp trimming at Q25 and MiXCR clonotype assembly, TCRdb reanalyzed the public sequencing data and kept in-frame beta chains. Each CDR3 protein gets just one entry, which takes the most common genes and DNA from the rows behind it. The V and J calls follow TCRdb's processing rather than the paper's. Recorded for this sample are roughly 50,000 distinct CDR3 sequences; about a third of them occurred a single time. Jointly, the top ten make up less than 5% of the sample.

Note on this clonotype: Its binding antigen is unknown. Base qualities are not provided; no much larger clone lies one nucleotide away.

The V end loses 5 bases and the J end loses 0 bases, and a stretch of 13 bases separates them. The CDR3 covers 15 residues, taking in both the cysteine and the phenylalanine. The retained sequence is limited to the CDR3, 45 bases, with the frame set at the first base. The germline V gene (reference sequence) yields SEHNR for CDR1 and FQNEAQ for CDR2. The rearrangement joined TRBV7-9 to TRBJ2-5; a tentative D call is TRBD1 (6 bases match). The TCR was taken from a human donor in good health. Some libraries in this study had Jurkat cell RNA spiked in. Sequencing was performed on naive CD8+ T cells from blood, with Jurkat cell RNA spiked in. The cell subset or site tag for this specimen amounts to: FACS-sorted CD8+CD4-CCR7+CD45RA+ naive T cells. The DNA reads as follows: TGTGCCAGCAGCCCAGGGGCCTGGAACCAAGAGACCCAGTACTTC. This yields the protein CASSPGAWNQETQYF.